The 18 T cell receptor beta chains reported below all come from one sample, sequenced in a study of blood T cell repertoires in COVID-19. Data came from immunoSEQ multiplex PCR; TCRdb stores just in-frame clones and leaves some out. The sample has roughly 140,000 clones, approximately 86% seen once; the top ten hold nearly 3%. Sequenced input: peripheral blood. The receptor source for this set is a woman between 40 and 55 years old with active or convalescent COVID-19.

This chain connects TRBV30 to TRBJ1-1; a possible D gene is TRBD1 (6 bases). Germline-derived CDR1 and CDR2 are GTSNPN and SVGIG (reference sequence). V lost 6 bases and J 5 bases, leaving 16 bases between the germline ends. The CDR3 is 13 residues long. For the CDR3, the DNA is TGTGCCTGCGAACAGGGAGGGGGTACTGAAGCTTTCTTT. Translated: CACEQGGGTEAFF.

Here the CDR3 reads CASSEHTYEQYF. CDR3 DNA sequence: TGTGCCAGCAGTGAACACACCTACGAGCAGTACTTC. The chain carries TRBV2 and TRBJ2-7; D unresolved. The CDR3 length is 12 residues. V gave up 2 bases and J gave up 2 bases, with 4 bases separating them. Germline V gene lookup returns CDR1 SNHLY and CDR2 FYNNEI.

The J gene is TRBJ1-6, the V gene TRBV9; the match to TRBD1 covers 8 bases. The CDR3 consists of 14 residues. Trimming removed 3 bases from V and 8 bases from J; junction bases left unmatched: 4. Germline assignment: CDR1 SGDLS and CDR2 YYNGEE. The CDR3 region has the DNA TGTGCCAGCAGCGGGACAGGGTCCCATTCACCCCTCCACTTT. It is translated as CASSGTGSHSPLHF.

The chain has TRBV24-1 and TRBJ2-2; D is uncertain. Germline assignment: CDR1 KGHDR and CDR2 SFDVKD. The CDR3 is made up of 15 amino acids. Trimming stripped 3 bases from V and 1 base from J, with 8 bases between. The CDR3 DNA follows: TGTGCCACCAGTGATCCCGGTGGGAACACCGGGGAGCTGTTTTTT. Its translation is CATSDPGGNTGELFF.

The chain has TRBV10-3 and TRBJ1-2, with D possibly matching TRBD1 (6 bases). The CDR3 contains 18 residues. Trimming left V 4 bases short and J 0 bases short, with 21 bases between. Germline V gives CDR1 ENHRY, CDR2 SYGVKD. DNA of the CDR3: TGTGCCATCAGTGCCCCACGGGGCACAGGGAGGGCTAACTATGGCTACACCTTC. Translated: CAISAPRGTGRANYGYTF.

The chain recombines TRBV10-3 with TRBJ2-7; a weak D match, TRBD1 (6 bases). The CDR3 totals 14 residues. Trimming shortened V by 5 bases and J by 7 bases, and 18 bases separated the two germline ends. Germline CDR1 ENHRY, CDR2 SYGVKD. Here the CDR3 reads CAISSRGPLKEQYF. CDR3 coding DNA: TGTGCCATCAGTTCCAGGGGCCCCCTGAAAGAGCAGTACTTC.

The V and J genes are TRBV11-3 and TRBJ1-1; D gene uncertain. The V gene's germline CDR1 is SGHNT and CDR2 YENEEA. With 1 base removed from V and 9 bases from J, the gap between germline ends came to 12 bases. The CDR3 sequence is 13 residues long. The CDR3 reads CASSLARGSKAFF. CDR3 sequence (DNA): TGTGCCAGCAGCTTAGCGAGAGGCTCTAAAGCTTTCTTT.

CDR3 residues: CASREGDSGNTIYF. The CDR3 DNA reads as TGCGCCAGCAGGGAGGGCGACTCTGGAAACACCATATATTTT. This chain connects TRBV5-1 to TRBJ1-3; D remains ambiguous. V was trimmed by 5 bases and J by 0 bases, leaving 9 bases between them. The CDR3 extends over 14 amino acids. Germline CDR1 is SGHRS and CDR2 is YFSETQ.

The chain is built from TRBV24-1 and TRBJ2-5, with D perhaps TRBD1 (6 bases). CDR3 length equals 15 residues. The ends were cut back, 3 bases at V and 2 bases at J, with 12 bases in the middle. Germline V gene data show CDR1 as KGHDR and CDR2 as SFDVKD. CDR3 bases: TGTGCCACCAGTGATGACACAGGGAGACAAGAGACCCAGTACTTC. As protein: CATSDDTGRQETQYF.

The chain uses TRBV5-1 and TRBJ1-2, with 8 bases lining up with TRBD1. The CDR3 contains 13 residues. V dropped 3 bases and J dropped 5; count of bases not matched to a gene: 3. Germline CDR1 is SGHRS and CDR2 is YFSETQ. The DNA for the CDR3 is TGCGCCAGCAGCTCGGGACAGGAATATGGCTACACCTTC. Translating it yields CASSSGQEYGYTF.

The chain is built from TRBV5-1 and TRBJ2-5; D is unclear. The CDR3 has 16 residues. The V end lost 5 bases, the J end lost 2 bases, and 19 bases lay between the germline ends. Germline CDR1 and CDR2: SGHRS and YFSETQ. The CDR3 loop is CASSFYRSTSQETQYF. CDR3 in DNA: TGCGCCAGCAGTTTTTATAGGTCGACAAGTCAAGAGACCCAGTACTTC.

The rearrangement joins TRBV11-3 to TRBJ2-3, with TRBD1 identical over 10 bases. The CDR3 sequence is 12 residues long. V gave up 5 bases and J gave up 11 bases; unmatched junction bases: 4. CDR1 and CDR2 from the germline V gene are SGHNT and YENEEA. The CDR3 loop is CASSRGQGKQYF. DNA of the CDR3: TGTGCCAGCAGCAGGGGACAGGGGAAGCAGTATTTT.

This clone was seen once. The V call is TRBV19, the J call TRBJ1-6; D gene uncertain. CDR3 length: 15 residues. The ends were cut back, 7 bases at V and 5 bases at J, with 15 bases in the middle. Germline V gives CDR1 LNHDA, CDR2 SQIVND (reference sequence). The chain's CDR3 is CASTPGGRNNSPLHF. The CDR3 region has the DNA TGTGCCAGTACCCCTGGAGGGAGAAATAATTCACCCCTCCACTTT.

The J gene is TRBJ1-3, the V gene TRBV5-6; 8 positions match TRBD1. The length of the CDR3 is 16 residues. The germline V gene encodes CDR1 SGHDT and CDR2 YYEEEE. V shed 2 bases, J shed 0 bases, and the junction held 4 bases outside the gene matches. The CDR3 region has the DNA TGTGCCAGCAGCTTAGGACAGGGCATCTCTGGAAACACCATATATTTT. Amino acid sequence: CASSLGQGISGNTIYF. The full variable domain, completed using reference TRBV5-6 and TRBJ1-3, is DAGVTQSPTHLIKTRGQQVTLRCSPKSGHDTVSWYQQALGQGPQFIFQYYEEEERQRGNFPDRFSGHQFPNYSSELNVNALLLGDSALYLCASSLGQGISGNTIYFGEGSWLTVV.

The chain couples TRBV28 to TRBJ1-1; 11 positions agree with TRBD1. CDR1 and CDR2 (germline): MDHEN, SYDVKM. V was pared by 3 bases and J by 3 bases, with 3 bases of the junction left unmatched. The CDR3 has 15 amino acids. CDR3 protein: CASSFRGQGDTEAFF. Here the CDR3 DNA reads TGTGCCAGCAGTTTCCGGGGACAGGGGGACACTGAAGCTTTCTTT.

V is TRBV3-1 (or the pseudogene TRBV3-2) and J is TRBJ1-4, with TRBD1 as a possible D gene (6 bases). CDR1 and CDR2 (germline): LGHDT, YNNKEL (reference sequence). The ends were cut back, 7 bases at V and 4 bases at J, with 16 bases in the middle. CDR3 length equals 15 residues. The CDR3 sequence is CASTRNRANNEKLFF. CDR3 in DNA: TGTGCCAGCACTCGAAACAGGGCGAATAATGAAAAACTGTTTTTT.

The J gene is TRBJ2-7, the V gene TRBV7-2, with 11 bases that match TRBD2. Trimming took 0 bases from V and 0 from J; bases not matched to a gene: 4. Germline V gene data show CDR1 as SGHTA and CDR2 as FQGNSA. The length of the CDR3 is 17 residues. CDR3 in amino acids: CASSLALAGGSSYEQYF. For the CDR3, the DNA is TGTGCCAGCAGCTTAGCGTTAGCGGGGGGGAGCTCCTACGAGCAGTACTTC.

V gene TRBV9 combines with J gene TRBJ1-3; D not certain. Germline V lookup: CDR1 SGDLS, CDR2 YYNGEE. The length of the CDR3 is 13 residues. Trimming left V 4 bases short and J 4 bases short, with 9 bases between. CDR3 nucleotides: TGTGCCAGCAGCCGAACAGACGGAAACACCATATATTTT. Protein sequence: CASSRTDGNTIYF. The full variable domain, its missing parts supplied by reference TRBV9 and TRBJ1-3, is DSGVTQTPKHLITATGQRVTLRCSPRSGDLSVYWYQQSLDQGLQFLIQYYNGEERAKGNILERFSAQQFPDLHSELNLSSLELGDSALYFCASSRTDGNTIYFGEGSWLTVV.